This is a list of T cell receptor beta chains from one sample in a study of cytomegalovirus exposure and HLA in healthy donors. TCRdb's copy holds only in-frame clones and misses some; the assay was immunoSEQ multiplex PCR. Of around 31,000 clones in the sample, about 62% were seen once. Input material: PBMCs. All receptors come from a male donor in good health and CMV-seropositive. Each CDR3 is given with its conserved first and last residue. D genes are given only for firm matches. Size is stated for part of the rows, as once, few or many counts, or as a class when the clone is expanded.

>TRBV30|.|TRBJ2-3|.
TGTGCCTGGAGTATCGCAGATACGCAGTATTTT
CAWSIADTQYF
>TRBV6-5|.|TRBJ1-1|.
TGTGCCAGCAGTGAAGGGGCCACTGAAGCTTTCTTT
CASSEGATEAFF
>TRBV7-3|TRBD1|TRBJ2-5|few
TGTGCCAGCAGCTCTCTTGCCCGCCGGACAGGGGGCTCAGAGACCCAGTACTTC
CASSSLARRTGGSETQYF
>TRBV28|.|TRBJ1-2|.
TGTGCCAGCAGCCACACCTATGGCTACACCTTC
CASSHTYGYTF
>TRBV6-5|.|TRBJ1-2|.
TGTGCCAGCAGTTGGGGAGGTTCTAACTATGGCTACACCTTC
CASSWGGSNYGYTF
>TRBV6-5|TRBD1|TRBJ1-2|.
TGTGCCAGCACAGGGGGCAACTATGGCTACACCTTC
CASTGGNYGYTF
>TRBV15|.|TRBJ2-5|.
TGTGCCACCAGCAGAGATATGGCTAGGCAAGAGACCCAGTACTTC
CATSRDMARQETQYF
>TRBV15|.|TRBJ1-1|.
TGTGCCACCAGCTCTGGGCAGGGCGACACTGAAGCTTTCTTT
CATSSGQGDTEAFF
>TRBV6-1|.|TRBJ2-3|.
TGTGCCAGCAGTGAAGCGAGGTTTCCAGGGGCAGTCACAGATACGCAGTATTTT
CASSEARFPGAVTDTQYF
>TRBV6-1|TRBD2|TRBJ2-1|.
TGTGCCAGCAGTGAATTAATTAGGGCTAGCGGTCACAATGAGCAGTTCTTC
CASSELIRASGHNEQFF
>TRBV4-1|.|TRBJ1-6|.
TGCGCCAGCAGCCAAGACTTGAGGGGGTTCGGGTCCCTCCACTTT
CASSQDLRGFGSLHF
>TRBV6-1|.|TRBJ2-7|.
TGTGCCAGCAGTGTCGGACAGCGCTACGAGCAGTACTTC
CASSVGQRYEQYF
>TRBV5-1|TRBD2|TRBJ2-6|.
TGCGCCAGCAGCTCACTAGCGGCCAGCCCTGGGGCCAACGTCCTGACTTTC
CASSSLAASPGANVLTF
>TRBV5-1|.|TRBJ1-1|.
TGCGCCAGCAGCTTGGACGGGTCGGCTTTCTTT
CASSLDGSAFF
>TRBV4-1|.|TRBJ1-2|few
TGCGCCAGCAGCCAAGGGACAGTGGAGGACTATGGCTACACCTTC
CASSQGTVEDYGYTF
>TRBV5-1|TRBD1|TRBJ2-5|.
TGCGCCAGCAGCTTGGGACAGGGGGCTACCCAAGAGACCCAGTACTTC
CASSLGQGATQETQYF
>TRBV28|.|TRBJ1-1|.
TGTGCCAGCAGTTTATGGGAGGGCACTGAAGCTTTCTTT
CASSLWEGTEAFF
>TRBV5-3|TRBD2|TRBJ2-5|few
TGTGCCAGAAGCCGACGGACGGTTAGCGGGGGACAAGAGACCCAGTACTTC
CARSRRTVSGGQETQYF
>TRBV7-9|TRBD1|TRBJ2-5|.
TGTGCCAGCAGCCCGGACAGGGGTGAGACCCAGTACTTC
CASSPDRGETQYF
>TRBV2|.|TRBJ1-2|.
TGTGCCAGCGTTGCCGGTGGTGGCTACACCTTC
CASVAGGGYTF
>TRBV6-5|TRBD1|TRBJ1-1|.
TGTGCCAGCAGATCCGGGACAGGTAACACTGAAGCTTTCTTT
CASRSGTGNTEAFF
>TRBV30|.|TRBJ2-7|.
TGTGCCTGGACTTACGGGGGTGGCTCCGAGGGCGAGCAGTACTTC
CAWTYGGGSEGEQYF
>TRBV29-1|TRBD2|TRBJ2-7|.
TGCAGCGTGCGGAGCGGGATAGGCGGGGAGCAGTACTTC
CSVRSGIGGEQYF
>TRBV28|TRBD1|TRBJ2-1|few
TGTGCCAGCAGACCCGGGACAAGGGGGCTGGGGAATGAGCAGTTCTTC
CASRPGTRGLGNEQFF
>TRBV6-5|.|TRBJ1-5|.
TGTGCCAGCAGTTACCTAGGTTTCTATAGCAATCAGCCCCAGCATTTT
CASSYLGFYSNQPQHF
>TRBV19|.|TRBJ1-4|.
TGTGCCAGTAGTTTTGGAGTTGCAACTAATGAAAAACTGTTTTTT
CASSFGVATNEKLFF
>TRBV7-2|TRBD1|TRBJ2-7|.
TGTGCCAGCAGCCCATACCCGGGACAGAGCTACGAGCAGTACTTC
CASSPYPGQSYEQYF
>TRBV6-5|TRBD1|TRBJ1-6|few
TGTGCCAGCAGTTACACTCGGACAGGGACGACCCACTTT
CASSYTRTGTTHF
>TRBV19|.|TRBJ1-4|.
TGTGCCAGTAGTAGTCGTTATGAAAAACTGTTTTTT
CASSSRYEKLFF
>TRBV10-3|TRBD1|TRBJ1-2|.
TGTGCCATCGGCGGACAGGGGGCAGGTTACGATTATGGCTACACCTTC
CAIGGQGAGYDYGYTF
>TRBV6-1|TRBD2|TRBJ2-3|.
TGTGCCAGCGAGAGCGGGGGGAACACAGATACGCAGTATTTT
CASESGGNTDTQYF
>TRBV5-1|.|TRBJ1-2|.
TGCGCCAGCAGCTCGTCAGGACAGTACTATGGCTACACCTTC
CASSSSGQYYGYTF
>TRBV28|TRBD1|TRBJ2-2|.
TGTGCCAGCAGTTCGTCAAAGGGGGCGATCGCCGGGGAGCTGTTTTTT
CASSSSKGAIAGELFF
>TRBV27|.|TRBJ1-3|.
TGTGCCAGCAAGAACTCCGCAGGGCCCTCTGGAAACACCATATATTTT
CASKNSAGPSGNTIYF
>TRBV9|TRBD2|TRBJ2-1|.
TGTGCCAGCAGCGTAGGGACTAGCGGGAGTAGCTCCTACAATGAGCAGTTCTTC
CASSVGTSGSSSYNEQFF
>TRBV9|.|TRBJ2-7|.
TGTGCCAGCAGAGCCCCTCCCAGGGGAAACGAGCAGTACTTC
CASRAPPRGNEQYF
>TRBV7-9|TRBD2|TRBJ2-3|few
TGTGCCAGCAGCTCTGGACTAGCGGGAGTGGCAGATACGCAGTATTTT
CASSSGLAGVADTQYF
>TRBV5-1|.|TRBJ1-2|.
TGCGCCAGCAGCCTACAGGGATATGGCTACACCTTC
CASSLQGYGYTF
>TRBV4-1|.|TRBJ1-2|.
TGCGCCAGCAGCCAAGGTATAGGGGAAGCCTATGGCTACACCTTC
CASSQGIGEAYGYTF
>TRBV19|TRBD1|TRBJ1-1|.
TGTGCCAGTTTAGGGGGCCAAGGTGAAGCTTTCTTT
CASLGGQGEAFF
>TRBV2|.|TRBJ1-4|.
TGTGCCAGCAGTGTCCTTCAGCGGCGGCCCGGTGAAAAACTGTTTTTT
CASSVLQRRPGEKLFF
>TRBV6-7|.|TRBJ2-1|few
TGTGCCAGCAGTTACGTCCAGACTGGTTACAATGAGCAGTTCTTC
CASSYVQTGYNEQFF
>TRBV29-1|.|TRBJ2-4|.
TGCAGCGTTGGGAGTACCAAAAACATTCAGTACTTC
CSVGSTKNIQYF
>TRBV2|.|TRBJ2-1|.
TGTGCCAGCAGTTACGTCCAGACTGGTTACAATGAGCAGTTCTTC
CASSYVQTGYNEQFF
>TRBV9|TRBD1|TRBJ1-1|.
TGTGCCAGCAGCCCTGGGGGGTCACAGGGGACTGAAGCTTTCTTT
CASSPGGSQGTEAFF
>TRBV7-6|.|TRBJ2-7|few
TGTGCCAGCAGTGGCGGGGTGGAGCAGTACTTC
CASSGGVEQYF
>TRBV5-5|TRBD1|TRBJ2-7|.
TGTGCCAGCAGCCCCATGCTCCGGGACAGTTCCTACGAGCAGTACTTC
CASSPMLRDSSYEQYF
>TRBV5-1|.|TRBJ1-4|few
TGCGCCAGCCAGGACACCCCGAGGGGGGAAAAACTGTTTTTT
CASQDTPRGEKLFF
>TRBV30|TRBD1|TRBJ2-7|few
TGTGCCGGCACCCTGGGACAGGGAGGAGAGCAGTACTTC
CAGTLGQGGEQYF
>TRBV18|.|TRBJ2-7|.
TGTGCCAGCTCACCAAGGCGGCTAGCGCTAAGCTCCTACGAGCAGTACTTC
CASSPRRLALSSYEQYF
>TRBV2|TRBD1|TRBJ2-3|.
TGTGCCAGCAGGGAGGACAGGGAGTGGAGGCAGTATTTT
CASREDREWRQYF
>TRBV10-3|.|TRBJ1-2|.
TGTGCCAACGTAGCAGCTAACTATGGCTACACCTTC
CANVAANYGYTF